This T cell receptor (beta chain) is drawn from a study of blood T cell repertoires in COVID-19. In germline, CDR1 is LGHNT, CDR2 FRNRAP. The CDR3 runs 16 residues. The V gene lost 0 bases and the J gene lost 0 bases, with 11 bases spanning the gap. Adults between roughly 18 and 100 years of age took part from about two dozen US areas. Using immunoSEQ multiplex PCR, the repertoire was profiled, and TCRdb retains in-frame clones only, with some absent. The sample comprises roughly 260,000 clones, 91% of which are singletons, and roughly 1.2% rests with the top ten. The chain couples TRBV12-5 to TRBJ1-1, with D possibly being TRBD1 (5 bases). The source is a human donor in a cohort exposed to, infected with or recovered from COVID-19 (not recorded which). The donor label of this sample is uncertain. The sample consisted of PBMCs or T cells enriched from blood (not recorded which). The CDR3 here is CASGLVRDLMNTEAFF. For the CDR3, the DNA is TGTGCTAGTGGTTTGGTCCGGGACTTAATGAACACTGAAGCTTTCTTT.